This T cell receptor beta chain was identified in a study of blood T cell repertoires in COVID-19. Study summary: Donors in the United States, Italy and Spain gave samples during acute or convalescent COVID-19.

The CDR3 is 13 amino acids. Germline CDR1 reads LNHDA; CDR2 reads SQIVND (reference sequence). Trimming stripped 6 bases from V and 3 bases from J, with 11 bases between. Original handling: From reference gene primer amplification, estimates of nucleated cell counts were derived. The protocol was immunoSEQ multiplex PCR, while the TCRdb copy is restricted to in-frame clones and leaves out a portion. V and J calls and clone size are those listed in that table; D and trimming were worked out from the DNA. The repertoire holds about 150,000 clones, with roughly 90% as singletons. Within the sample, this clone is medium-sized.

The gene calls are TRBV19 and TRBJ1-2, with a possible D match to TRBD1 (6 bases). This TCR derives from a woman in her fifties or sixties with active or convalescent COVID-19. Sequenced material: peripheral blood. CDR3 DNA sequence: TGTGCCAGTAGCCCCAGGGGTGACTATGGCTACACCTTC. The encoded protein is CASSPRGDYGYTF.